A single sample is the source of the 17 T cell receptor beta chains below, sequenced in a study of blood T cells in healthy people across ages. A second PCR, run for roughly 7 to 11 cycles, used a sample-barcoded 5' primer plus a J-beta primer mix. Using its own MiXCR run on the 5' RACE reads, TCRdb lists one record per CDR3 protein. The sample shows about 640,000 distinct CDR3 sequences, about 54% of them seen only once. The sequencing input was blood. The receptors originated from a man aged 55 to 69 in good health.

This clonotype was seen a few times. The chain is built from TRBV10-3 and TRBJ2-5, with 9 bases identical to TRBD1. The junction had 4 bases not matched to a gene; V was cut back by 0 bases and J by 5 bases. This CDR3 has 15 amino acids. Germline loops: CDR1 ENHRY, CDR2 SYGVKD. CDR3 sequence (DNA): TGTGCCATCAGTGAGTCCGGGACAGGGTCGGAGACCCAGTACTTC. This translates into CAISESGTGSETQYF.

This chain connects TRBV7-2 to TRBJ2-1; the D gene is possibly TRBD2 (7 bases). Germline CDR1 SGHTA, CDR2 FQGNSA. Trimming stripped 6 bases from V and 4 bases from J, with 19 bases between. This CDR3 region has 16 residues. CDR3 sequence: CTSRQGPGGQYNEQFF. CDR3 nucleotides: TGTACCAGCAGACAAGGACCGGGGGGACAATACAATGAGCAGTTCTTC.

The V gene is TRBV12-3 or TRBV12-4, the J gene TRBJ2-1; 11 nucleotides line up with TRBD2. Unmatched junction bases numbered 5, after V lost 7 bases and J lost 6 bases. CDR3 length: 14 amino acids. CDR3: CASTLAGGINEQFF. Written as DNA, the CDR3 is TGTGCCAGCACCTTAGCGGGGGGGATCAATGAGCAGTTCTTC.

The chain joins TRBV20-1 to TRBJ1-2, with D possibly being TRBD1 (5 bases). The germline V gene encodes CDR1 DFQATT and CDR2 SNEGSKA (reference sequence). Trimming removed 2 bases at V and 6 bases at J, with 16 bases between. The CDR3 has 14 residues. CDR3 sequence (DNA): TGCAGTGCTAGAATTTCGGCAGGGCTAGATGGCTACACCTTC. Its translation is CSARISAGLDGYTF.

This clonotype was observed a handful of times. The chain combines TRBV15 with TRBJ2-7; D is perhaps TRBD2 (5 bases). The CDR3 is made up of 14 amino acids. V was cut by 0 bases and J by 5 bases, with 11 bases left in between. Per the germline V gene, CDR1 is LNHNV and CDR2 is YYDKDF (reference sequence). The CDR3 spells CATSRDRGQNEQYF. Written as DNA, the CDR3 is TGTGCCACCAGCAGAGATCGAGGGCAAAACGAGCAGTACTTC.

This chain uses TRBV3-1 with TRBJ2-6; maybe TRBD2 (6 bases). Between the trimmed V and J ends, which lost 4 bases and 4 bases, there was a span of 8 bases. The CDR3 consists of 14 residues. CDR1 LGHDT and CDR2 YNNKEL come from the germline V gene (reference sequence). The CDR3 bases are TGTGCCAGCAGCCGGGAGGACGGGGCCAACGTCCTGACTTTC. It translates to CASSREDGANVLTF.

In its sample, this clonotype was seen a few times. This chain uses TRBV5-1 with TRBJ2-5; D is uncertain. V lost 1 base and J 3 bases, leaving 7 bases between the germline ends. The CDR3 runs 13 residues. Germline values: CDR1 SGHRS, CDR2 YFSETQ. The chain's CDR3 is CASSLRAEETQYF. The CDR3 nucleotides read TGCGCCAGCAGCTTGAGGGCAGAAGAGACCCAGTACTTC.

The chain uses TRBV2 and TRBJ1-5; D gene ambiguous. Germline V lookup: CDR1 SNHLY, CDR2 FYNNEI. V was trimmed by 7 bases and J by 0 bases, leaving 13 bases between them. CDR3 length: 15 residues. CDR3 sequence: CASKKEPDSNQPQHF. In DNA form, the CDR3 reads TGTGCCAGCAAGAAGGAACCAGATAGCAATCAGCCCCAGCATTTT.

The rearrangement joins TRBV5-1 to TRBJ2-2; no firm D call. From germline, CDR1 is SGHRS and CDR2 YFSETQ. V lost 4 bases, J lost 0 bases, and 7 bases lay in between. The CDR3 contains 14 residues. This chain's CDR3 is CASSPAPNTGELFF. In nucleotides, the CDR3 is TGCGCCAGCAGCCCCGCACCGAACACCGGGGAGCTGTTTTTT. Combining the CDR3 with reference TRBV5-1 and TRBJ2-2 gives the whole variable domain KAGVTQTPRYLIKTRGQQVTLSCSPISGHRSVSWYQQTPGQGLQFLFEYFSETQRNKGNFPGRFSGRQFSNSRSEMNVSTLELGDSALYLCASSPAPNTGELFFGEGSRLTVL.

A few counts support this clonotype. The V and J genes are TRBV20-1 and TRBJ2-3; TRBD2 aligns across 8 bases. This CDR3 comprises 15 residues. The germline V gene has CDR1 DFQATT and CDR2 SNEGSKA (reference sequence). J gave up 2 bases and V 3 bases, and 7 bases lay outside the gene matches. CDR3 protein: CSARNGAGVTDTQYF. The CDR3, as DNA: TGCAGTGCTAGGAACGGAGCGGGGGTCACAGATACGCAGTATTTT.

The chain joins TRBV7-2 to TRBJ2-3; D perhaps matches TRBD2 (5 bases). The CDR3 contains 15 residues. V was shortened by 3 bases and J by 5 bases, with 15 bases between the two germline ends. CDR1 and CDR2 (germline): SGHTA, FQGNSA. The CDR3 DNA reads TGTGCCAGCAGCTTGGCCCAGATCGGAGGAGATACGCAGTATTTT. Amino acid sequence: CASSLAQIGGDTQYF.

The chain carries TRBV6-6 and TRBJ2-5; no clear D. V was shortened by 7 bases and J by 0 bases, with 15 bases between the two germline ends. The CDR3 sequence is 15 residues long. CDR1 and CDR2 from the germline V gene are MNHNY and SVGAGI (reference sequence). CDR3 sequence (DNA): TGTGCCAGCATAGTGACAACACTCTACCAAGAGACCCAGTACTTC. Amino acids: CASIVTTLYQETQYF.

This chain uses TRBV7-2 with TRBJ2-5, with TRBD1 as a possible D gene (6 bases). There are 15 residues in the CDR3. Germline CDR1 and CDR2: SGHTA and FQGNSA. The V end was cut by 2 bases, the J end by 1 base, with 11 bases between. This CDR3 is CASSLSGQLQETQYF. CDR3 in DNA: TGTGCCAGCAGCTTAAGCGGACAGCTCCAAGAGACCCAGTACTTC. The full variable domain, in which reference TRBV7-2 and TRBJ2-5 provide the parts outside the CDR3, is GAGVSQSPSNKVTEKGKDVELRCDPISGHTALYWYRQSLGQGLEFLIYFQGNSAPDKSGLPSDRFSAERTGGSVSTLTIQRTQQEDSAVYLCASSLSGQLQETQYFGPGTRLLVL.

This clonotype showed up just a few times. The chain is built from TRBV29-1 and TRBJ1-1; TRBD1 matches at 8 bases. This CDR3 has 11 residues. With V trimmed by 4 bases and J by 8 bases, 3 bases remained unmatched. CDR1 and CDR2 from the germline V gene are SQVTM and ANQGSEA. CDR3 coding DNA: TGCAGCGTTGGGACAGGGAGGGAAGCTTTCTTT. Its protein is CSVGTGREAFF.

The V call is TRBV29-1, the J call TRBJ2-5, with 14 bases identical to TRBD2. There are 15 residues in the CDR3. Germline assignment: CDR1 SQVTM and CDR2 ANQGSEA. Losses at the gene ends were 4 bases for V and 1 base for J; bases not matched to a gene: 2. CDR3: CSVGTSGGPQETQYF. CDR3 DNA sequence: TGCAGCGTTGGGACTAGCGGGGGGCCCCAAGAGACCCAGTACTTC.

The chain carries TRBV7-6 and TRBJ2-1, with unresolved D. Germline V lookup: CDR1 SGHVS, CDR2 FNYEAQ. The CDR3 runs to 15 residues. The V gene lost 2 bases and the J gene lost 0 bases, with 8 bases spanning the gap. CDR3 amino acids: CASSLLASSYNEQFF. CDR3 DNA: TGTGCCAGCAGCTTATTGGCTAGCTCCTACAATGAGCAGTTCTTC.

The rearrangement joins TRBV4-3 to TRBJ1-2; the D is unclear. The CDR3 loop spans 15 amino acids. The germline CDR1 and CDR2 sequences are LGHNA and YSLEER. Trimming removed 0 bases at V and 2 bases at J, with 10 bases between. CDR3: CASSQDPTENYGYTF. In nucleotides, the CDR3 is TGCGCCAGCAGCCAAGACCCGACTGAAAACTATGGCTACACCTTC.